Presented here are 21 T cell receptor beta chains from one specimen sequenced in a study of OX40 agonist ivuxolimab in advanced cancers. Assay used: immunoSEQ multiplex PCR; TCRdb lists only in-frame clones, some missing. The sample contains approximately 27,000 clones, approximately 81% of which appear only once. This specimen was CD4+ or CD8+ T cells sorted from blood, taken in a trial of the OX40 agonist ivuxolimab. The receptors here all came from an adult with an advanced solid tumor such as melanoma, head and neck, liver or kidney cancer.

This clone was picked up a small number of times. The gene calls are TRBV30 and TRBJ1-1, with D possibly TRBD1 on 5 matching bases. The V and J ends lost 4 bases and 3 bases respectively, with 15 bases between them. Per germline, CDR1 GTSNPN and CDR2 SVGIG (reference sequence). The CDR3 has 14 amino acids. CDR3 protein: CAWKGGARDTEAFF. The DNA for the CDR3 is TGTGCCTGGAAGGGAGGGGCCCGGGACACTGAAGCTTTCTTT.

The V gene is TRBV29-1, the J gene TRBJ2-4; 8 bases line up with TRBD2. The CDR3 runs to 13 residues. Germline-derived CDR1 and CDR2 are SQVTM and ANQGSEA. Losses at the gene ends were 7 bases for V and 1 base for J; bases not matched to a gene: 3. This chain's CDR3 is CSASGGAKNIQYF. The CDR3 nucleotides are TGCAGCGCGTCGGGAGGGGCCAAAAACATTCAGTACTTC.

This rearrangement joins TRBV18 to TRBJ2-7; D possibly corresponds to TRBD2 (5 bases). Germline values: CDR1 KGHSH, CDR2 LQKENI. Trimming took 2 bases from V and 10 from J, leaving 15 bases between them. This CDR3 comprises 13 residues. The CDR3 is CASSPTGELGQYF. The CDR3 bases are TGTGCCAGCTCACCAACCGGGGAACTAGGACAGTACTTC.

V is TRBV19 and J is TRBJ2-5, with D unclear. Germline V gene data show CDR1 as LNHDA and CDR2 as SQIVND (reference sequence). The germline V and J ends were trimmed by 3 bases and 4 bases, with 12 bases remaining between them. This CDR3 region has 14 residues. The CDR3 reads CASSIEASRETQYF. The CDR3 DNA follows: TGTGCCAGTAGTATTGAGGCTAGTAGAGAGACCCAGTACTTC.

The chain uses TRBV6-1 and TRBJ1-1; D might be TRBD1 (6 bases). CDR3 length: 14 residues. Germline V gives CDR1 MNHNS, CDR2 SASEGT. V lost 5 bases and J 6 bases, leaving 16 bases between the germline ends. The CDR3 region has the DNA TGTGCCAGCAGTAGGAACAGGGAGGCACCTGAAGCTTTCTTT. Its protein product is CASSRNREAPEAFF.

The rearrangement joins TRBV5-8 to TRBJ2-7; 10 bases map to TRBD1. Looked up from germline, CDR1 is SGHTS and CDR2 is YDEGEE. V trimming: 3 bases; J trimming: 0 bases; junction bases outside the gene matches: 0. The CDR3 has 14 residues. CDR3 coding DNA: TGTGCCAGCAGCTGGACAGGGGGCTCCTACGAGCAGTACTTC. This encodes CASSWTGGSYEQYF.

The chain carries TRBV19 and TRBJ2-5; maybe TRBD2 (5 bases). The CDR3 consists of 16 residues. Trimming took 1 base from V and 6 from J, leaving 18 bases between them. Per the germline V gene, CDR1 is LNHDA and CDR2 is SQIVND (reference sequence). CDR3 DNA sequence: TGTGCCAGTAGTATAGGGGCGGGTTCGTCAATGAAGACCCAGTACTTC. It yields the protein CASSIGAGSSMKTQYF.

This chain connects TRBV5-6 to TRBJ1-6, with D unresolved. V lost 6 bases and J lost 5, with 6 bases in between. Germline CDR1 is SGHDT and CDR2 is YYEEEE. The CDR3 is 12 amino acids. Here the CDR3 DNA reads TGTGCCAGCAATCGGAATAATTCACCCCTCCACTTT. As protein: CASNRNNSPLHF.

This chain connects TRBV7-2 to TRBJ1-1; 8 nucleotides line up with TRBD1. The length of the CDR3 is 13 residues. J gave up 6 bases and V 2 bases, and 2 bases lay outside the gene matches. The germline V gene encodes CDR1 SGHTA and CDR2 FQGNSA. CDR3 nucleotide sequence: TGTGCCAGCAGCTTACAGGGGGCCGCTGAAGCTTTCTTT. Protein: CASSLQGAAEAFF. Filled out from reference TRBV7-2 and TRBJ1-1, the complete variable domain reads GAGVSQSPSNKVTEKGKDVELRCDPISGHTALYWYRQSLGQGLEFLIYFQGNSAPDKSGLPSDRFSAERTGGSVSTLTIQRTQQEDSAVYLCASSLQGAAEAFFGQGTRLTVV.

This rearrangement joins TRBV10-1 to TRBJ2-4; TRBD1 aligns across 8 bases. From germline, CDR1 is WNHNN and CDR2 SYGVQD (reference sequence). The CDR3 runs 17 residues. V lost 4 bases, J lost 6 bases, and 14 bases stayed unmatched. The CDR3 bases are TGCGCCAGCAGTGGCGGCGGGACAGGTGGGGAAAGAAACATTCAGTACTTC. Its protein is CASSGGGTGGERNIQYF.

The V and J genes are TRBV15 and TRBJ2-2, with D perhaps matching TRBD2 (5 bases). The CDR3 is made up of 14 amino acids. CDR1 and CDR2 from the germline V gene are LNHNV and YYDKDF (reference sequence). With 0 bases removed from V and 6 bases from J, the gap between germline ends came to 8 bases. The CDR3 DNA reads TGTGCCACCAGCAGAGACCGGGGAGCCGGGGAGCTGTTTTTT. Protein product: CATSRDRGAGELFF.

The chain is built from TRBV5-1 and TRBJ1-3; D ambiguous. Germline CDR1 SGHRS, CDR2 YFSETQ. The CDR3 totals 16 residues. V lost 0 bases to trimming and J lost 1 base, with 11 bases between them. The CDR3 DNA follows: TGCGCCAGCAGCTTGGCGGGAATCTCGTCTGGAAACACCATATATTTT. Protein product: CASSLAGISSGNTIYF.

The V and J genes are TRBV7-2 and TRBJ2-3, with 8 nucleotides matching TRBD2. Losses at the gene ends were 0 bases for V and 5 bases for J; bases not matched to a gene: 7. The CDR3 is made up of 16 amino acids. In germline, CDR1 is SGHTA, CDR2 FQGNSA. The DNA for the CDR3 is TGTGCCAGCAGCTTAGCTAGAGCGGGGGCCGAAGATACGCAGTATTTT. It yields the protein CASSLARAGAEDTQYF.

CDR3 coding DNA: TGTGCCAGCAGCTTATTGGCGGGACTAGTATTAGATACGCAGTATTTT. Translated: CASSLLAGLVLDTQYF. The chain carries TRBV7-6 and TRBJ2-3, with 8 nucleotides matching TRBD2. Unmatched junction bases numbered 9, after V lost 2 bases and J lost 5 bases. Germline loops: CDR1 SGHVS, CDR2 FNYEAQ. The CDR3 consists of 16 residues.

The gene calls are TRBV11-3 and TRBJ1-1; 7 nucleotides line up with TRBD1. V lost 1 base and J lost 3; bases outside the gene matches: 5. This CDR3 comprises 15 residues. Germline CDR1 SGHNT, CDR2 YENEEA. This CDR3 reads CASSLGTGVHTEAFF. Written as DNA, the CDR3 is TGTGCCAGCAGCTTAGGAACAGGGGTACACACTGAAGCTTTCTTT.

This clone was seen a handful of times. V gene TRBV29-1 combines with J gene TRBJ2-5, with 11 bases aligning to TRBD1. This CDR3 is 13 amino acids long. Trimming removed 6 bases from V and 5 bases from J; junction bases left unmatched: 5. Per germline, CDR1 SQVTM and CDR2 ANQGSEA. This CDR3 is CSVDRGLEETQYF. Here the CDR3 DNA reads TGCAGCGTGGACAGGGGGCTGGAGGAGACCCAGTACTTC.

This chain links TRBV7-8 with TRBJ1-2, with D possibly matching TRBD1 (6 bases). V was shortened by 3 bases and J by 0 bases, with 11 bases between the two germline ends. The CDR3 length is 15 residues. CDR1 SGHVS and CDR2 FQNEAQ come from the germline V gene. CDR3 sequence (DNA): TGTGCCAGCAGCTTGGGGGGCCCAGCTAACTATGGCTACACCTTC. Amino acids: CASSLGGPANYGYTF.

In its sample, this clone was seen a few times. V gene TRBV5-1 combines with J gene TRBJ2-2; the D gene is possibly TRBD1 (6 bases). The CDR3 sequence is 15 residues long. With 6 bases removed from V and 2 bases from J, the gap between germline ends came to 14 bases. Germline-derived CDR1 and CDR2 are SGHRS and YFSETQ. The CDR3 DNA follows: TGCGCCAGCATATCCGGGACAACTAACACCGGGGAGCTGTTTTTT. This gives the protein CASISGTTNTGELFF.

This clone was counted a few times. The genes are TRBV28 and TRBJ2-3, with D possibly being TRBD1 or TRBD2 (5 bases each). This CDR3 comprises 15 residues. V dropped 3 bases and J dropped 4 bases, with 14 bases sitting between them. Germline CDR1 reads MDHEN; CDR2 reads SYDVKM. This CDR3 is CASSFPARGADTQYF. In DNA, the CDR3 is TGTGCCAGCAGTTTCCCTGCCCGGGGCGCAGATACGCAGTATTTT.

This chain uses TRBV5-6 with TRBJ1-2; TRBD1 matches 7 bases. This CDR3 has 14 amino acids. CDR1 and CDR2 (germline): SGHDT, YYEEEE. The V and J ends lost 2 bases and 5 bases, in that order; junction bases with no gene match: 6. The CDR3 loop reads CASSFRQGFYGYTF. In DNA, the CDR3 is TGTGCCAGCAGCTTTCGACAGGGTTTTTATGGCTACACCTTC.

CDR3 DNA sequence: TGTGCCTGGAGTATAACCCCAGGGGCAGAGACCCAGTACTTC. This codes for CAWSITPGAETQYF. V is TRBV30 and J is TRBJ2-5, with a tentative D call TRBD1 (6 bases). This CDR3 spans 14 amino acids. Looked up from germline, CDR1 is GTSNPN and CDR2 is SVGIG (reference sequence). The V end was cut by 2 bases, the J end by 4 bases, with 14 bases between. Looking up the rest from reference TRBV30 and TRBJ2-5 gives the full variable domain: SQTIHQWPATLVQPVGSPLSLECTVEGTSNPNLYWYRQAAGRGLQLLFYSVGIGQISSEVPQNLSASRPQDRQFILSSKKLLLSDSGFYLCAWSITPGAETQYFGPGTRLLVL.